Presented here are 2 T cell receptor beta chains from one specimen sequenced in a study of blood T cell repertoires in COVID-19. Libraries were prepared by immunoSEQ multiplex PCR; TCRdb keeps only in-frame clonotypes and omits some of them. The sample includes about 320,000 clones, 80% to 90% of them seen just once. The specimen sequenced was peripheral blood. These receptors were collected from a man aged 18-30 years who had recovered from COVID-19.

CDR3 region: CASSLYREYNEQFF. In DNA, the CDR3 is TGTGCCAGCAGCTTGTACAGGGAGTACAATGAGCAGTTCTTC. The V gene is TRBV5-8, the J gene TRBJ2-1; D possibly corresponds to TRBD1 (6 bases). Per germline, CDR1 SGHTS and CDR2 YDEGEE. V lost 1 base and J lost 4, with 9 bases in between. The CDR3 totals 14 residues.

This chain links TRBV29-1 with TRBJ2-1, with 9 nucleotides matching TRBD1. Germline V CDR1 and CDR2: SQVTM, ANQGSEA. V was clipped by 4 bases and J by 8 bases; unmatched bases: 9. The CDR3 covers 14 residues. The chain's CDR3 is CSVVGGTGYDEQFF. Here the CDR3 DNA reads TGCAGCGTTGTTGGAGGGACAGGGTATGATGAGCAGTTCTTC.